A single sample is the source of the 10 T cell receptor beta chains below, sequenced in a study of shared clonotypes between healthy human individuals. Assay: immunoSEQ multiplex PCR; the TCRdb copy retains only in-frame clones and omits some. This sample has 2.5 million or so clones; just over 90% occur once, and the top ten carry around 0.14%. Source material: naive CD4+ T cells sorted from blood. As for subset: CD45RA+ positively selected. The receptor set was obtained from a man aged 18-30 years in good health.

The chain combines TRBV5-6 with TRBJ2-3; D is perhaps TRBD2 (5 bases). Trimming shortened V by 10 bases and J by 2 bases, and 14 bases separated the two germline ends. Per germline, CDR1 SGHDT and CDR2 YYEEEE. CDR3 size: 13 residues. The CDR3 coding sequence is TGTGCCGTCGGGAAGCGTATCACAGATACGCAGTATTTT. It encodes CAVGKRITDTQYF. Full variable domain (remainder filled in from reference TRBV5-6 and TRBJ2-3): DAGVTQSPTHLIKTRGQQVTLRCSPKSGHDTVSWYQQALGQGPQFIFQYYEEEERQRGNFPDRFSGHQFPNYSSELNVNALLLGDSALYLCAVGKRITDTQYFGPGTRLTVL.

This clone showed up just once. CDR3 nucleotide sequence: TGCGCCAGCAGCCAAGTGGGACAAAAGAACACTGAAGCTTTCTTT. This gives the protein CASSQVGQKNTEAFF. The V call is TRBV4-3, the J call TRBJ1-1; a weak D match, TRBD1 (6 bases). The CDR3 spans 15 residues. Trimming pared 1 base from V and 1 base from J, leaving 10 bases between. Germline V lookup: CDR1 LGHNA, CDR2 YSLEER.

CDR3 sequence (DNA): TGTGCCAGCAGCACTTCGGGGGCACGCAATCAGCCCCAGCATTTT. Residues: CASSTSGARNQPQHF. This chain links TRBV11-2 with TRBJ1-5; possible D gene TRBD1, 6 bases. Germline V gives CDR1 SGHAT, CDR2 FQNNGV. The CDR3 has 15 residues. V lost 5 bases to trimming and J lost 2 bases, with 13 bases between them.

Notes on this clone: This sample also contains other DNA sequences that code for the same CDR3. This chain joins TRBV30 and TRBJ2-3; possible D gene TRBD2, 5 bases. V lost 2 bases, J lost 4 bases, and 13 bases lay in between. The CDR3 extends over 14 amino acids. Germline CDR1 reads GTSNPN; CDR2 reads SVGIG (reference sequence). As DNA, the CDR3 is TGTGCCTGGAGTCCGGGAACGTCCGCAGATACGCAGTATTTT. It translates to CAWSPGTSADTQYF. The full variable domain, rest sourced from reference TRBV30 and TRBJ2-3, is SQTIHQWPATLVQPVGSPLSLECTVEGTSNPNLYWYRQAAGRGLQLLFYSVGIGQISSEVPQNLSASRPQDRQFILSSKKLLLSDSGFYLCAWSPGTSADTQYFGPGTRLTVL.

V and J are TRBV5-5 and TRBJ2-3; possibly TRBD2 for D (6 bases). The CDR3 contains 15 residues. V was trimmed by 5 bases and J by 1 base, leaving 14 bases between them. Per germline, CDR1 SGHKS and CDR2 YYEKEE (reference sequence). For the CDR3, the DNA is TGTGCCAGCAGGGGTCGGGAGATCGGCACAGATACGCAGTATTTT. Translated: CASRGREIGTDTQYF. Full variable domain (outside the CDR3, taken from reference TRBV5-5 and TRBJ2-3): DAGVTQSPTHLIKTRGQQVTLRCSPISGHKSVSWYQQVLGQGPQFIFQYYEKEERGRGNFPDRFSARQFPNYSSELNVNALLLGDSALYLCASRGREIGTDTQYFGPGTRLTVL.

The chain has TRBV6-6 and TRBJ1-3; D gene unclear. The CDR3 is 15 amino acids. Germline V gene data show CDR1 as MNHNY and CDR2 as SVGAGI (reference sequence). V gave up 10 bases and J gave up 2 bases, with 18 bases separating them. CDR3 sequence: CATTRGNLPGNTIYF. CDR3 nucleotide sequence: TGTGCCACGACGCGGGGAAACCTTCCTGGAAACACCATATATTTT.

The genes are TRBV5-1 and TRBJ2-7; D is perhaps TRBD1 (5 bases). CDR3 length equals 15 residues. CDR1 and CDR2 (germline): SGHRS, YFSETQ. The germline V and J ends were trimmed by 0 bases and 2 bases, with 12 bases remaining between them. This CDR3 is CASSLVGKDTYEQYF. The CDR3 DNA is TGCGCCAGCAGCTTGGTGGGGAAGGACACCTACGAGCAGTACTTC.

The chain is built from TRBV28 and TRBJ2-5; TRBD1 matches at 8 bases. Germline CDR1 MDHEN, CDR2 SYDVKM. The CDR3 loop spans 12 amino acids. The V gene end was trimmed by 2 bases and the J gene end by 11 bases; junction bases not matched to a gene: 4. Written as DNA, the CDR3 is TGTGCCAGCAGTTTACGGACAGGGATGCAGTACTTC. It is translated as CASSLRTGMQYF.

The chain links TRBV9 to TRBJ1-2; D perhaps matches TRBD1 (6 bases). Trimming pared 3 bases from V and 4 bases from J, leaving 10 bases between. Germline values: CDR1 SGDLS, CDR2 YYNGEE. This CDR3 has 13 residues. The CDR3 loop is CASSAQGGYGYTF. CDR3 nucleotides: TGTGCCAGCAGCGCACAGGGTGGCTATGGCTACACCTTC.

This clone was counted once. This rearrangement joins TRBV6-6 to TRBJ2-3; 7 positions match TRBD2. After removal of 2 bases from V and 4 bases from J, the junction contained 3 bases not matched to a gene. Germline V gene sequence: CDR1 MNHNY, CDR2 SVGAGI (reference sequence). CDR3 length: 14 amino acids. CDR3: CASSYDLAADTQYF. The CDR3 region has the DNA TGTGCCAGCAGTTACGATCTAGCGGCAGATACGCAGTATTTT.